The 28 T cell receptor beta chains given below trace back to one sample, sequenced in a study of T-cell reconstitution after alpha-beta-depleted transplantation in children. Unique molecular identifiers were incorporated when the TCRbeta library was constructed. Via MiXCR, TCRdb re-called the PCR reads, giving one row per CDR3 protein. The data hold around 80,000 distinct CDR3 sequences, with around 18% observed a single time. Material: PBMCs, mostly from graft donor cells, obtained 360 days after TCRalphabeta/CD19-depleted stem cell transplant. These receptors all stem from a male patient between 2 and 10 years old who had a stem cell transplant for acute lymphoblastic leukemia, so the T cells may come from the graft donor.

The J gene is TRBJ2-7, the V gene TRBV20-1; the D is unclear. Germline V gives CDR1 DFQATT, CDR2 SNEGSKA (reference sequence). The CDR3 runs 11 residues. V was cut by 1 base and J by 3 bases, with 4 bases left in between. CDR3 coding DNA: TGCAGTGCTAGAGTTGGCTACGAGCAGTACTTC. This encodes CSARVGYEQYF.

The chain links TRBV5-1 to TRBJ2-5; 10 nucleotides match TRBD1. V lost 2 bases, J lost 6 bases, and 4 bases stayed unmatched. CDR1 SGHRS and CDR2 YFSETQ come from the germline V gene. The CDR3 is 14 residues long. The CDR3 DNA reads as TGCGCCAGCAGCTTAGACAGGGGGCAGAAGACCCAGTACTTC. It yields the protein CASSLDRGQKTQYF.

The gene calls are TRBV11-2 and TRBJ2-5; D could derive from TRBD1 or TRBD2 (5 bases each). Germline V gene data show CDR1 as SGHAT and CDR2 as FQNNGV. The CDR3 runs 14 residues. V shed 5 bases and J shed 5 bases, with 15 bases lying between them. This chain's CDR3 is CASSPLGGWETQYF. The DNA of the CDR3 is TGTGCCAGCAGCCCCCTTGGGGGATGGGAGACCCAGTACTTC.

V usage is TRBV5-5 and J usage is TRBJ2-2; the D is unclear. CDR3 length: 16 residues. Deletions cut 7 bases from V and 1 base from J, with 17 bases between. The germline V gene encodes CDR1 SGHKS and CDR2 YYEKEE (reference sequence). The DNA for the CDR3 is TGTGCCAGCTACTTCGGGCACTTTATGAACACCGGGGAGCTGTTTTTT. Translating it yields CASYFGHFMNTGELFF.

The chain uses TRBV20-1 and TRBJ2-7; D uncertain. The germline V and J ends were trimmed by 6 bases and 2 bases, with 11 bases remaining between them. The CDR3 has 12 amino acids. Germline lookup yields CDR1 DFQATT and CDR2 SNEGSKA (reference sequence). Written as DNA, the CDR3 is TGCAGTGCCCTCAGACCGGCCTACGAGCAGTACTTC. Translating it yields CSALRPAYEQYF.

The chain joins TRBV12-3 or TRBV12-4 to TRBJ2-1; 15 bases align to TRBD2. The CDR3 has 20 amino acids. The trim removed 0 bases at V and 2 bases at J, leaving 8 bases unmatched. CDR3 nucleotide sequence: TGTGCCAGCAGTTTAGCTCGAGGACTAGCGGGAGGGCCGGCCTACAATGAGCAGTTCTTC. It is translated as CASSLARGLAGGPAYNEQFF.

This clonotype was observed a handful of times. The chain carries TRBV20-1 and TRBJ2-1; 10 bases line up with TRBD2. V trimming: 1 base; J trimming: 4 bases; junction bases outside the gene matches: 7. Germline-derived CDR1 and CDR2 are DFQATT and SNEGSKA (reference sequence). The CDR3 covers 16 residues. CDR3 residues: CSARGSTSGHYNEQFF. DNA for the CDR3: TGCAGTGCTAGAGGCTCGACTAGCGGGCATTACAATGAGCAGTTCTTC.

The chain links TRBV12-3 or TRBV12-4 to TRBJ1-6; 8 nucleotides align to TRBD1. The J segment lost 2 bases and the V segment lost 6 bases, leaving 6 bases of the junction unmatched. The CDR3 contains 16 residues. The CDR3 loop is CASSPDRDTYNSPLHF. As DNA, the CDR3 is TGTGCCAGCAGCCCGGACAGGGACACCTATAATTCACCCCTCCACTTT.

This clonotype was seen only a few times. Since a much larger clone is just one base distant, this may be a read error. CDR3 nucleotide sequence: TGTGCCATCAGTGAGTTCCTTAGCAATCAGCCCCAGCATTTT. This translates into CAISEFLSNQPQHF. The chain has TRBV10-3 and TRBJ1-5; no firm D call. Looked up from germline, CDR1 is ENHRY and CDR2 is SYGVKD. The CDR3 totals 14 residues. Trimming took off 1 base at V and 0 bases at J, with 4 bases between the two ends.

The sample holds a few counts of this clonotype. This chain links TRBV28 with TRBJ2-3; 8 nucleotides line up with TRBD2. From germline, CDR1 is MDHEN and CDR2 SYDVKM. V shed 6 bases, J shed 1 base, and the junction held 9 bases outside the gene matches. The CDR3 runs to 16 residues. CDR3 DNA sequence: TGTGCCAGCAGACCAGCGACTAGCGTGCGCACAGATACGCAGTATTTT. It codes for CASRPATSVRTDTQYF.

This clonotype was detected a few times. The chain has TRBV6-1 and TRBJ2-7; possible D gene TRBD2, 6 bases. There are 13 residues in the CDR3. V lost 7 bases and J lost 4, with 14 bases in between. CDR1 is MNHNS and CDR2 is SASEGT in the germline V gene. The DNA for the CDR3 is TGTGCCAGCACCCGGGACTTCCCTTACGAGCAGTACTTC. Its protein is CASTRDFPYEQYF.

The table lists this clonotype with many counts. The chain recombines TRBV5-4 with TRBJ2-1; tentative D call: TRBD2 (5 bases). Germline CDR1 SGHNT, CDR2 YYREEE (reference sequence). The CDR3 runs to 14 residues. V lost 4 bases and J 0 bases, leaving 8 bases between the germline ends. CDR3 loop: CASSQTSSYNEQFF. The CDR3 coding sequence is TGTGCCAGCAGCCAAACTAGCTCCTACAATGAGCAGTTCTTC.

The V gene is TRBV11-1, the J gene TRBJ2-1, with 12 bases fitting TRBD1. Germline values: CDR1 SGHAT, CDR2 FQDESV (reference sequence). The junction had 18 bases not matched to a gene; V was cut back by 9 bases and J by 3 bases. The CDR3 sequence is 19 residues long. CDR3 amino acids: CASSMGTGGRSRGYNEQFF. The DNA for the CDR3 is TGTGCCAGTTCTATGGGGACAGGGGGCCGATCGCGGGGCTACAATGAGCAGTTCTTC.

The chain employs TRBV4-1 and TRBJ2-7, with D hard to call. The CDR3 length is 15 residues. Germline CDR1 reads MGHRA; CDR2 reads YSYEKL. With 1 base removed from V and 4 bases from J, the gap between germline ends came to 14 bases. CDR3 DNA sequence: TGCGCCAGCAGCCAAGGAGAGGTCTCCGAGTACGAGCAGTACTTC. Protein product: CASSQGEVSEYEQYF.

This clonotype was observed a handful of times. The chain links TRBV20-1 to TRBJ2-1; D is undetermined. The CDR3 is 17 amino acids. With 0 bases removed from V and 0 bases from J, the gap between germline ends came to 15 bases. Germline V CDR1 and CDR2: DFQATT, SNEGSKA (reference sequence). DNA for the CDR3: TGCAGTGCTAGAGATGGGGAAGCGCCGAGCTCCTACAATGAGCAGTTCTTC. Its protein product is CSARDGEAPSSYNEQFF.

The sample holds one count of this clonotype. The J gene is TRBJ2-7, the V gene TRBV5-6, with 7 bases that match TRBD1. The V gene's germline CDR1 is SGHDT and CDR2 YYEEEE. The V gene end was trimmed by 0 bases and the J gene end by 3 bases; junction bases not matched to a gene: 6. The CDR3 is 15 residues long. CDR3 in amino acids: CASSLDRGKLYEQYF. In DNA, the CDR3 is TGTGCCAGCAGCTTGGACAGGGGAAAACTCTACGAGCAGTACTTC.

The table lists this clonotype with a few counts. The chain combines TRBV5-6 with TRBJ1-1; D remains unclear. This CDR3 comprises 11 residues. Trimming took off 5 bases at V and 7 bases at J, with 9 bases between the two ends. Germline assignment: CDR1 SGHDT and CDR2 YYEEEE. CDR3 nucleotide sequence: TGTGCCAGCAGTTATGTAGATGAAGCTTTCTTT. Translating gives CASSYVDEAFF.

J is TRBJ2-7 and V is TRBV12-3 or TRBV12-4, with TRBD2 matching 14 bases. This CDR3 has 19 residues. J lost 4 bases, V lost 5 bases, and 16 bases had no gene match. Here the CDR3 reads CASSPRHTGTSGRAYEQYF. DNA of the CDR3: TGTGCCAGCAGTCCCCGTCATACCGGGACTAGCGGGAGAGCTTACGAGCAGTACTTC.

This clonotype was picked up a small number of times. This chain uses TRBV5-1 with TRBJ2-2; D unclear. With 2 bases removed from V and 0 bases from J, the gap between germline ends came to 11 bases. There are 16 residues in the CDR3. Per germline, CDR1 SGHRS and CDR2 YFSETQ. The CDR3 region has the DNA TGCGCCAGCAGCTTTTTTGATAGCCCGAACACCGGGGAGCTGTTTTTT. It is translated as CASSFFDSPNTGELFF. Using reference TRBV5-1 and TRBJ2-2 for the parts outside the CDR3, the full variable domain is KAGVTQTPRYLIKTRGQQVTLSCSPISGHRSVSWYQQTPGQGLQFLFEYFSETQRNKGNFPGRFSGRQFSNSRSEMNVSTLELGDSALYLCASSFFDSPNTGELFFGEGSRLTVL.

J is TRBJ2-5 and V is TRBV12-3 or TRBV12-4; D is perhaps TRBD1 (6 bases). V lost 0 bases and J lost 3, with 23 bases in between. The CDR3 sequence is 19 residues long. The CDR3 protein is CASSLARWDTRHEEETQYF. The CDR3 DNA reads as TGTGCCAGCAGTTTAGCGCGGTGGGACACGCGACACGAAGAAGAGACCCAGTACTTC.

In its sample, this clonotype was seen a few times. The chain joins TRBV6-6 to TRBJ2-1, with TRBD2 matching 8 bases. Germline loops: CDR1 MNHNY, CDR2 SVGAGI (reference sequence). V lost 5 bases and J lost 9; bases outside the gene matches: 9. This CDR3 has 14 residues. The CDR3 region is CASSKLAGSGEQFF. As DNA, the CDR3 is TGTGCCAGCAGTAAGTTAGCGGGATCAGGTGAGCAGTTCTTC.

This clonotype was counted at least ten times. CDR3 sequence (DNA): TGTGCCAGCAGCTTGGGGGCTCGAACTGAAGCTTTCTTT. Amino acid sequence: CASSLGARTEAFF. The chain has TRBV5-6 and TRBJ1-1; D gene uncertain. Per the germline V gene, CDR1 is SGHDT and CDR2 is YYEEEE. CDR3 length equals 13 residues. V was trimmed by 0 bases and J by 5 bases, leaving 8 bases between them.

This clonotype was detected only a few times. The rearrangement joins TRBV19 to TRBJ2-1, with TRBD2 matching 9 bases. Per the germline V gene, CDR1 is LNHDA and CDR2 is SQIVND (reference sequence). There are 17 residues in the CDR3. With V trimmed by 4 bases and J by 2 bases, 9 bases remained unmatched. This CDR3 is CASSTRSGRLAYNEQFF. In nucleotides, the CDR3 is TGTGCCAGTAGTACCCGTAGCGGGAGATTGGCCTACAATGAGCAGTTCTTC.

The CDR3 loop reads CASSFTTPHGELFF. The CDR3 nucleotides are TGCGCCAGCAGCTTTACCACTCCCCACGGGGAGCTGTTTTTT. This sequence joins TRBV5-1 and TRBJ2-2; D is uncertain. The CDR3 length is 14 residues. V was cut by 2 bases and J by 7 bases, with 12 bases left in between. The germline gives CDR1 SGHRS, CDR2 YFSETQ.

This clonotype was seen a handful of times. CDR3 amino acids: CASRFNNEAFF. For the CDR3, the DNA is TGTGCCAGCAGGTTCAATAATGAAGCTTTCTTT. The chain employs TRBV7-9 and TRBJ1-1; D unclear. Germline V gives CDR1 SEHNR, CDR2 FQNEAQ (reference sequence). The CDR3 covers 11 residues. Trimming shortened V by 6 bases and J by 7 bases, and 9 bases separated the two germline ends.

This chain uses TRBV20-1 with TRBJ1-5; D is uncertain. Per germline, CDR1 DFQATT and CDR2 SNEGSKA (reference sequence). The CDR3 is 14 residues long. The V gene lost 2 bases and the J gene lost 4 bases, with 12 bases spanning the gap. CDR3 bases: TGCAGTGCTAGACGTTCCTCGGTTAATCAGCCCCAGCATTTT. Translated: CSARRSSVNQPQHF.

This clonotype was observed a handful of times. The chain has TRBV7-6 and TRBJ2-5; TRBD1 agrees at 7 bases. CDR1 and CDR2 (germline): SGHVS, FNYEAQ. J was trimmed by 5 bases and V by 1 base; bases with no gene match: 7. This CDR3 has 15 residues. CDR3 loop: CASSLVGTETETQYF. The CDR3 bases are TGTGCCAGCAGCTTAGTGGGGACAGAAACGGAGACCCAGTACTTC.

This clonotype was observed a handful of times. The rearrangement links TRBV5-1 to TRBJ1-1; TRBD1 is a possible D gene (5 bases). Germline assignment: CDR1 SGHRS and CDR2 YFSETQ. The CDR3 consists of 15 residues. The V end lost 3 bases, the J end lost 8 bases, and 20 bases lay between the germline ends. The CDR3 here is CASSWEGRQGKEAFF. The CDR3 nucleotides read TGCGCCAGCAGCTGGGAAGGACGGCAGGGTAAAGAAGCTTTCTTT.